The clone carrying this TCR beta chain turned up a few times. The antigen is unknown. These data are taken from a study of T-cell memory formation after mild COVID-19. Points from the study as a whole: A second wave expanding day 15 to 37 was CD4+-biased; contracting clones were balanced. The pre-infection memory compartment contained some responding clones, suggesting cross-reactive memory joined.

The CDR3 runs 15 residues. Germline V gives CDR1 SGHRS, CDR2 YFSETQ. V dropped 4 bases and J dropped 3 bases, with 17 bases sitting between them. Using constant-segment primers, 5'RACE produced TCR alpha and TCR beta cDNA libraries carrying sample barcodes and UMIs. From the 5' RACE reads, TCRdb called clonotypes with MiXCR, one entry per CDR3 protein. The table lists about 170,000 distinct CDR3 sequences, 10% to 15% of them singletons, with about 3.3% in the top ten. The specimen sequenced was PBMCs or a T cell subset sorted from them (not recorded which). J is TRBJ2-7 and V is TRBV5-1; tentatively, D is TRBD2 (6 bases). The TCR originated in a man between 18 and 29 years old who had mild COVID-19 (a few samples of this study predate the infection). Cell type and time point are not known. The CDR3 protein is CASSPEGRVSYEQYF. Written as DNA, the CDR3 is TGCGCCAGCAGCCCGGAGGGCAGGGTGAGCTACGAGCAGTACTTC.